The 20 T cell receptor beta chains in this list originate from one sample, sequenced in a study of brain T cells in children with intractable seizures. The repertoire was sequenced with immunoSEQ multiplex PCR; TCRdb's copy has only in-frame clones and lacks some. The sample consists of roughly 80,000 clones, roughly 91% of them appearing once. Sequenced material: peripheral blood, taken at surgery. Receptor source: a boy under two years old with tuberous sclerosis and intractable seizures.

V usage is TRBV28 and J usage is TRBJ1-2, with 7 bases matching TRBD1. V lost 6 bases, J lost 8 bases, and 12 bases stayed unmatched. This CDR3 is built from 14 residues. Germline-derived CDR1 and CDR2 are MDHEN and SYDVKM. In DNA, the CDR3 is TGTGCCAGCAGCATCACCGGGACAGTTATGGGCTACACCTTC. Amino acid sequence: CASSITGTVMGYTF.

The chain uses TRBV30 and TRBJ2-7, with TRBD1 identical over 9 bases. Germline V gene data show CDR1 as GTSNPN and CDR2 as SVGIG (reference sequence). This CDR3 has 13 residues. Trimming at V came to 3 bases and at J to 5 bases, leaving 5 bases not matched to a gene. The CDR3 region has the DNA TGTGCCTGGAGACTCCGGACAGGGGACGAGCAGTACTTC. Translating it yields CAWRLRTGDEQYF.

V usage is TRBV5-4 and J usage is TRBJ1-1; D call uncertain. The CDR3 is made up of 12 amino acids. Between the trimmed V and J ends, which lost 5 bases and 5 bases, there was a span of 10 bases. Germline V gene lookup returns CDR1 SGHNT and CDR2 YYREEE (reference sequence). The CDR3 sequence: CASSSRATEAFF. DNA of the CDR3: TGTGCCAGCAGTTCACGGGCGACTGAAGCTTTCTTT.

The chain recombines TRBV5-1 with TRBJ1-1, with D possibly TRBD1 on 5 matching bases. V lost 3 bases, J lost 7 bases, and 13 bases lay in between. The CDR3 length is 13 residues. Germline CDR1 SGHRS, CDR2 YFSETQ. CDR3 nucleotide sequence: TGCGCCAGCAGCTCGTCCAGGGAGGGTGAAGCTTTCTTT. Its protein is CASSSSREGEAFF.

The gene calls are TRBV7-9 and TRBJ2-7; TRBD2 agrees at 7 bases. J gave up 3 bases and V 5 bases, and 7 bases lay outside the gene matches. Looked up from germline, CDR1 is SEHNR and CDR2 is FQNEAQ (reference sequence). CDR3 length equals 14 residues. The CDR3, as DNA: TGTGCCAGCAGCCCTAGACTAGCCGGCTACGAGCAGTACTTC. It translates to CASSPRLAGYEQYF.

The gene calls are TRBV27 and TRBJ2-7; TRBD2 matches 11 bases. J lost 7 bases, V lost 5 bases, and 10 bases had no gene match. Germline V lookup: CDR1 MNHEY, CDR2 SMNVEV (reference sequence). This CDR3 is 15 amino acids long. In DNA form, the CDR3 reads TGTGCCAGCAGTCCCGGACTAGCGGGCGTCTTAGAGCAGTACTTC. Translated: CASSPGLAGVLEQYF.

The chain has TRBV7-9 and TRBJ1-1, with unresolved D. V was clipped by 5 bases and J by 3 bases, with 13 bases between them. CDR3 length: 14 amino acids. CDR1 SEHNR and CDR2 FQNEAQ come from the germline V gene (reference sequence). DNA of the CDR3: TGTGCCAGCAGCCTGCTCCGACTGGACACTGAAGCTTTCTTT. The encoded protein is CASSLLRLDTEAFF.

The gene calls are TRBV11-1 and TRBJ1-1; no reliable D call. Germline CDR1 is SGHAT and CDR2 is FQDESV (reference sequence). CDR3 size: 11 residues. Trimming cost V 2 bases and J 3 bases, with 1 base left between them. As DNA, the CDR3 is TGTGCCAGCAGCTTACACACTGAAGCTTTCTTT. This encodes CASSLHTEAFF.

This rearrangement joins TRBV19 to TRBJ2-1; TRBD2 matches 10 bases. The V gene's germline CDR1 is LNHDA and CDR2 SQIVND (reference sequence). The J segment lost 4 bases and the V segment lost 5 bases, leaving 8 bases of the junction unmatched. This CDR3 spans 16 amino acids. The chain's CDR3 is CASSPLSGGTYNEQFF. The CDR3, as DNA: TGTGCCAGTAGTCCCCTTAGCGGGGGGACATACAATGAGCAGTTCTTC.

The genes are TRBV11-2 and TRBJ2-7; a possible D gene is TRBD2 (6 bases). This CDR3 region has 15 residues. The germline V gene has CDR1 SGHAT and CDR2 FQNNGV. The V and J ends lost 7 bases and 0 bases respectively, with 16 bases between them. CDR3 loop: CASTAPGLNSYEQYF. DNA for the CDR3: TGTGCCAGCACCGCACCGGGACTGAACTCCTACGAGCAGTACTTC.

The chain has TRBV4-1 and TRBJ1-4; D gene uncertain. CDR3 length equals 12 residues. The V end lost 1 base, the J end lost 15 bases, and 12 bases lay between the germline ends. Germline lookup yields CDR1 MGHRA and CDR2 YSYEKL. The DNA of the CDR3 is TGCGCCAGCAGCCAAGCGAACGGGCCAATGTTTTTT. It is translated as CASSQANGPMFF.

This chain joins TRBV4-2 and TRBJ2-1; 8 nucleotides line up with TRBD2. CDR3 length equals 17 residues. Trimming removed 0 bases from V and 7 bases from J; junction bases left unmatched: 11. CDR1 and CDR2 (germline): LGHNA, YNFKEQ. CDR3 sequence reads: CASSQDLQRELENEQFF. The CDR3 nucleotides are TGTGCCAGCAGCCAAGATCTCCAGCGGGAGTTGGAGAATGAGCAGTTCTTC.

The genes are TRBV2 and TRBJ1-5; tentative D call: TRBD1 (5 bases). CDR1 and CDR2 (germline): SNHLY, FYNNEI. The CDR3 runs 14 residues. Trimming removed 3 bases from V and 4 bases from J, with 10 bases in between. The CDR3 here is CASSEGGGNQPQHF. For the CDR3, the DNA is TGTGCCAGCAGTGAGGGGGGAGGGAATCAGCCCCAGCATTTT. Drawing the rest from reference TRBV2 and TRBJ1-5, the complete variable domain is EPEVTQTPSHQVTQMGQEVILRCVPISNHLYFYWYRQILGQKVEFLVSFYNNEISEKSEIFDDQFSVERPDGSNFTLKIRSTKLEDSAMYFCASSEGGGNQPQHFGDGTRLSIL.

V and J are TRBV18 and TRBJ2-7; 9 bases line up with TRBD1. In germline, CDR1 is KGHSH, CDR2 LQKENI. V shed 5 bases and J 4 bases; nucleotides not matched to a gene: 12. The CDR3 has 16 residues. CDR3: CASSSTGGQVSYEQYF. CDR3 DNA: TGTGCCAGCTCATCTACAGGGGGCCAGGTCTCTTACGAGCAGTACTTC. The complete variable domain, with remaining parts taken from reference TRBV18 and TRBJ2-7, reads NAGVMQNPRHLVRRRGQEARLRCSPMKGHSHVYWYRQLPEEGLKFMVYLQKENIIDESGMPKERFSAEFPKEGPSILRIQQVVRGDSAAYFCASSSTGGQVSYEQYFGPGTRLTVT.

J is TRBJ2-1 and V is TRBV19, with TRBD2 identical over 15 bases. This CDR3 is built from 18 residues. CDR1 and CDR2 from the germline V gene are LNHDA and SQIVND (reference sequence). The junction had 14 bases not matched to a gene; V was cut back by 5 bases and J by 9 bases. CDR3 nucleotide sequence: TGTGCCAGTAGTGAGTGGACGAAGGGACTAGCGGGGGGTGTTGAGCAGTTCTTC. Translated: CASSEWTKGLAGGVEQFF.

CDR3 coding DNA: TGTGCCAGTAGTCCCCTGGGGGGGGTTTGGACTGAAGCTTTCTTT. Translated, it gives CASSPLGGVWTEAFF. V usage is TRBV19 and J usage is TRBJ1-1; the D gene is possibly TRBD1 (5 bases). CDR1 is LNHDA, CDR2 SQIVND, per germline (reference sequence). The V gene lost 5 bases and the J gene lost 5 bases, with 18 bases spanning the gap. The CDR3 consists of 15 residues.

The V gene is TRBV5-6, the J gene TRBJ2-5; no definite D call. CDR1 is SGHDT and CDR2 is YYEEEE in the germline V gene. The ends were cut back, 4 bases at V and 5 bases at J, with 21 bases in the middle. The CDR3 runs 16 residues. CDR3 bases: TGTGCCAGCAGCCGTAGACTCCTCCCCCCTTGGGAGACCCAGTACTTC. It translates to CASSRRLLPPWETQYF.

The V call is TRBV10-3, the J call TRBJ2-5, with unresolved D. The CDR3 has 11 amino acids. V was trimmed by 6 bases and J by 5 bases, leaving 7 bases between them. The germline V gene has CDR1 ENHRY and CDR2 SYGVKD. The CDR3 nucleotides are TGTGCCATCAGGGGATACGAGACCCAGTACTTC. This sequence encodes CAIRGYETQYF.

The CDR3: CASSQVEGGSYNEQFF. For the CDR3, the DNA is TGCGCCAGCAGCCAGGTGGAGGGGGGCTCCTACAATGAGCAGTTCTTC. The V gene is TRBV4-1, the J gene TRBJ2-1; D is possibly TRBD1 or TRBD2 (6 bases each). Germline V gene sequence: CDR1 MGHRA, CDR2 YSYEKL. V was clipped by 3 bases and J by 0 bases, with 12 bases between them. The CDR3 contains 16 residues.

The CDR3 bases are TGTGCCTGGAGCGCAGGGTTTGGGCTGAACACTGAAGCTTTCTTT. This codes for CAWSAGFGLNTEAFF. This chain uses TRBV30 with TRBJ1-1; D might be TRBD1 (5 bases). The CDR3 length is 15 residues. Germline CDR1 reads GTSNPN; CDR2 reads SVGIG (reference sequence). V was trimmed by 3 bases and J by 0 bases, leaving 14 bases between them.